A single sample is the source of the 2 T cell receptor beta chains below, sequenced in a study of T cell repertoires in cytomegalovirus infection. One entry per CDR3 protein results from TCRdb running MiXCR on the reads. The sample has over 450,000 distinct CDR3 sequences, over 9% seen once. The specimen was PBMCs. These receptors originate from a human donor in good health (CMV status not recorded). Some clones in this sample may be carry-over from other donors' samples.

The chain joins TRBV28 to TRBJ1-5; D not resolved. Trimming removed 5 bases at V and 3 bases at J, with 11 bases between. Germline lookup yields CDR1 MDHEN and CDR2 SYDVKM. The length of the CDR3 is 14 residues. CDR3 protein: CASSGGILNQPQHF. The DNA for the CDR3 is TGTGCCAGCAGTGGCGGGATTCTCAATCAGCCCCAGCATTTT.

This clonotype appeared many times. This chain joins TRBV7-2 and TRBJ2-3, with TRBD1 as a possible D gene (6 bases). CDR1 is SGHTA and CDR2 is FQGNSA in the germline V gene. The CDR3 sequence is 17 residues long. V dropped 1 base and J dropped 0 bases, with 14 bases sitting between them. The CDR3 loop reads CASSLEAGTTSTDTQYF. CDR3 sequence (DNA): TGTGCCAGCAGCTTAGAAGCCGGGACAACCAGCACAGATACGCAGTATTTT.